This paragraph covers one T cell receptor beta chain sequence. Its antigen is still unknown. Time point in this sample: newly diagnosed GD, antithyroid drugs for less than 3 months. PBMCs provided the RNA from which the TCR library was made. These data originate in a study of regulatory T cells in long-lasting Graves disease. Combining iRepertoire HTBI primers with Arm-PCR of CDR3 regions, the authors built TCR beta libraries. Each CDR3 protein gets one entry after TCRdb re-called the multiplex PCR reads with MiXCR. The repertoire includes roughly 560,000 distinct CDR3 sequences, more than 15% of them detected once, and roughly 25% sits in the top ten. Study-wide results and limits: Persistent patients shared more public clonotypes (about 2,900) than new patients (more than 900).

The CDR3 has 15 residues. Germline V CDR1 and CDR2: SGHVS, FQNEAQ. V was pared by 1 base and J by 2 bases, with 12 bases between. This sample was also put to use in a study of T cells in Graves' hyperthyroidism and ophthalmopathy. From that study: Uncontrolled infection, other autoimmune disease, pregnancy or lactation led to exclusion.

This receptor was obtained from a woman aged 40-65 years with Graves disease. The rearrangement joins TRBV7-8 to TRBJ2-7; D perhaps matches TRBD2 (6 bases). Material: peripheral blood mononuclear cells (PBMCs), obtained at new diagnosis, from a patient treated with antithyroid drugs. The CDR3 loop is CASSLVGSGTYEQYF. The CDR3 region has the DNA TGTGCCAGCAGCTTAGTCGGTAGCGGAACCTACGAGCAGTACTTC.